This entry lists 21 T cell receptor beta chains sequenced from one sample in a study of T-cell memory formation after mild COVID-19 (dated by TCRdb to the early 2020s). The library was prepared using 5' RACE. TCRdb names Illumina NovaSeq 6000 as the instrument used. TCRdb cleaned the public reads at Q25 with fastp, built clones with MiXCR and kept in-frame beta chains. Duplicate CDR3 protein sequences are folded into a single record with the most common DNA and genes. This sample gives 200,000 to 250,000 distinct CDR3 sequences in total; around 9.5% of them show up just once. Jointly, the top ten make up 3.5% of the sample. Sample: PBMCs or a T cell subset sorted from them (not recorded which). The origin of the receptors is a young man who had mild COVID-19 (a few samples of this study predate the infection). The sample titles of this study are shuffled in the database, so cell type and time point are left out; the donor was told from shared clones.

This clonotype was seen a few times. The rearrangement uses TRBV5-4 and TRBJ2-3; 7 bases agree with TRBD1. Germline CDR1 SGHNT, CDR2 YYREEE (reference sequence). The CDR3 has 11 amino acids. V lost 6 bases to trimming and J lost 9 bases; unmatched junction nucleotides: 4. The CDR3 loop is CASTAQGTQYF. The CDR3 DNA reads TGTGCCAGCACCGCACAGGGGACGCAGTATTTT.

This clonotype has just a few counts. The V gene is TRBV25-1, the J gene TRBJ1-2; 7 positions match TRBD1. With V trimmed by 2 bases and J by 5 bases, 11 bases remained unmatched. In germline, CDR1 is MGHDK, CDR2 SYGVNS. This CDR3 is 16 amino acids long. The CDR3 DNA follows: TGTGCCAGCAGTGAAGCGGGGCCGACAGGGACATATGGCTACACCTTC. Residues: CASSEAGPTGTYGYTF.

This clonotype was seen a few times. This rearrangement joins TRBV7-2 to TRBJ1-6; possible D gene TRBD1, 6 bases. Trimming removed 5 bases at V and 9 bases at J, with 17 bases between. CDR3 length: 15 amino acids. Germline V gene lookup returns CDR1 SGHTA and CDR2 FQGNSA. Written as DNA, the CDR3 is TGTGCCAGCAGCCAAAGGGACCCCAGGGGTTCACCCCTCCACTTT. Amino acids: CASSQRDPRGSPLHF.

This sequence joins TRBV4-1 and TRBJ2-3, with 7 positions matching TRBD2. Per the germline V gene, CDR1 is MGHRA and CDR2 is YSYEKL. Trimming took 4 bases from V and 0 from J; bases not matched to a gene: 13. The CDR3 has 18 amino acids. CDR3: CASSRPPGGRTSTDTQYF. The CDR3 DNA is TGCGCCAGCAGCCGACCCCCGGGGGGACGGACTAGCACAGATACGCAGTATTTT.

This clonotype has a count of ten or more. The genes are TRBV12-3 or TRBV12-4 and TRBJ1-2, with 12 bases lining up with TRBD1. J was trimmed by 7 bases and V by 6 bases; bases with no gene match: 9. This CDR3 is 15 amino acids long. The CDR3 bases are TGTGCCAGCAGCGACCGGGACAGGGGGCATGGTGGCTACACCTTC. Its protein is CASSDRDRGHGGYTF.

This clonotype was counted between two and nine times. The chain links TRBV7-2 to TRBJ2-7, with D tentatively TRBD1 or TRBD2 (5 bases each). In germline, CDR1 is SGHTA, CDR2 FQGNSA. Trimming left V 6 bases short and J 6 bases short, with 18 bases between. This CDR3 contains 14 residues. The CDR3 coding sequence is TGTGCCAGCAGACTAGGGGCGAATTCCGGCGAGCAGTACGTC. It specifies CASRLGANSGEQYV.

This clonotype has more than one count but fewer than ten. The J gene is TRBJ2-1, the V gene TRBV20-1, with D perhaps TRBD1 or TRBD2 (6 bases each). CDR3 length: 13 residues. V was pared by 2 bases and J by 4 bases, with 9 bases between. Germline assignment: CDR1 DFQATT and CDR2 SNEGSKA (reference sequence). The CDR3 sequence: CSARWGAYNEQFF. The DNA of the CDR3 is TGCAGTGCTAGATGGGGGGCTTACAATGAGCAGTTCTTC.

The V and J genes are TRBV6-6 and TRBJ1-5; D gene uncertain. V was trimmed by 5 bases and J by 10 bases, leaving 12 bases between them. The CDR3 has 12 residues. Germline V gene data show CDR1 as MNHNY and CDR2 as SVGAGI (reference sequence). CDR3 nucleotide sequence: TGTGCCAGCAGTGGGTTTAAAGTACCCCAGCATTTT. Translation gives CASSGFKVPQHF.

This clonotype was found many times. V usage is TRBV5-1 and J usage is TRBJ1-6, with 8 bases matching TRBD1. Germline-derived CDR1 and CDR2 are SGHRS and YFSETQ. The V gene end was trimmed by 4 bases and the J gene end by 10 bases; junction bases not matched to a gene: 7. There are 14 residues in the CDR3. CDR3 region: CASSPGQGGSPLHF. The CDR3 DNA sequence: TGCGCCAGCAGCCCCGGACAGGGTGGATCACCCCTCCACTTT.

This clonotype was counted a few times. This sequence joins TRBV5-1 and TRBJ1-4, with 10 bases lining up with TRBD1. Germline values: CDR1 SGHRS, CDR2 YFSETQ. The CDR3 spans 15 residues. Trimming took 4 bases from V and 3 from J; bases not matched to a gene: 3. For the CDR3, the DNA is TGCGCCAGCAGCCCGGGGACAGGGGCTAATGAAAAACTGTTTTTT. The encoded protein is CASSPGTGANEKLFF.

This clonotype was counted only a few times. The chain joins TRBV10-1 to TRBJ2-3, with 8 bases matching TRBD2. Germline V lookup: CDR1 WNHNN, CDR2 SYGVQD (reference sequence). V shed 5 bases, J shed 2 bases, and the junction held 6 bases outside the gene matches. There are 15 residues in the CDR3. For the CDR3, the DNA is TGCGCCAGCAGTCCCCGGGGGGGCCCCACAGATACGCAGTATTTT. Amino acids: CASSPRGGPTDTQYF.

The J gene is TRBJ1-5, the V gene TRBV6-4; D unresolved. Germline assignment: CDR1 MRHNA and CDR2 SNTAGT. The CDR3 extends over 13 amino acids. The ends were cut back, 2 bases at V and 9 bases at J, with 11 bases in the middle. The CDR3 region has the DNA TGTGCCAGCAGTGACAGGCCTCTAGGGCCCCAGCATTTT. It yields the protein CASSDRPLGPQHF.

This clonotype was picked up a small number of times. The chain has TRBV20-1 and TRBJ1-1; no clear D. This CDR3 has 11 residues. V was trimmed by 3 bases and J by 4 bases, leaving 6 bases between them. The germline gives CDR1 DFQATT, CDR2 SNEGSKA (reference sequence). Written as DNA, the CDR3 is TGCAGTGCTAGTGGAGCCACTGAAGCTTTCTTT. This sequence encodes CSASGATEAFF.

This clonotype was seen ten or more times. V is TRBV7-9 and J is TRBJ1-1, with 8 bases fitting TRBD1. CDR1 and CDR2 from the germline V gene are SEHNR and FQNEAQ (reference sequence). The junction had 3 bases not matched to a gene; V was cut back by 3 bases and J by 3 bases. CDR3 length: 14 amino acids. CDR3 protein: CASSFQGADTEAFF. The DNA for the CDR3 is TGTGCCAGCAGCTTTCAGGGGGCGGACACTGAAGCTTTCTTT.

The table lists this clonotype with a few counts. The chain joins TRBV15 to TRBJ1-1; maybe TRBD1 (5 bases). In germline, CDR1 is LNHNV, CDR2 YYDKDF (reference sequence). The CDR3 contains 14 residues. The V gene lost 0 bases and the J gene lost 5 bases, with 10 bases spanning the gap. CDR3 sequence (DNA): TGTGCCACCAGCAGAGACATACAGGCAACTGAAGCTTTCTTT. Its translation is CATSRDIQATEAFF.

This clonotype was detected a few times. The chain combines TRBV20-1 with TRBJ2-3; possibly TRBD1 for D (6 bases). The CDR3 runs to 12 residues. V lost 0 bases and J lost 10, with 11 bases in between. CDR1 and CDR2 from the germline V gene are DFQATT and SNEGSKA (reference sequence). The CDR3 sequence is CSARDQGLPQYF. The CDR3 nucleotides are TGCAGTGCTAGAGATCAGGGGTTGCCGCAGTATTTT.

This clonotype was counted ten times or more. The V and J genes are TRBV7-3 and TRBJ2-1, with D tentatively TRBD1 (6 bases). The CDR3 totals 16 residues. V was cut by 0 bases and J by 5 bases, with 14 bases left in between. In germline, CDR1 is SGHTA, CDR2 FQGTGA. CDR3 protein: CASSLTGRTENNEQFF. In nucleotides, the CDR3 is TGTGCCAGCAGCTTAACTGGCAGGACAGAGAACAATGAGCAGTTCTTC. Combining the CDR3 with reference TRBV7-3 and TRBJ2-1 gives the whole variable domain GAGVSQTPSNKVTEKGKYVELRCDPISGHTALYWYRQSLGQGPEFLIYFQGTGAADDSGLPNDRFFAVRPEGSVSTLKIQRTERGDSAVYLCASSLTGRTENNEQFFGPGTRLTVL.

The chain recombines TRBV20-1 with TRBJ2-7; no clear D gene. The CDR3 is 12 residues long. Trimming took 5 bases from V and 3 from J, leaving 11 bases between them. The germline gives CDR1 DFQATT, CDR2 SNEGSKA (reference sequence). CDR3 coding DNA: TGCAGTGCTGGGCCGGCAGGCTACGAGCAGTACTTC. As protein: CSAGPAGYEQYF.

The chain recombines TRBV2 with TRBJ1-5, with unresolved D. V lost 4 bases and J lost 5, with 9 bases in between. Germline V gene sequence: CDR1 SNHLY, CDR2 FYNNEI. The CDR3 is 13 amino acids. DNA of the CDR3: TGTGCCAGCAGTGCCCAGCGAGATCAGCCCCAGCATTTT. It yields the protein CASSAQRDQPQHF. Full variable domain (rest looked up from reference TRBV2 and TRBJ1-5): EPEVTQTPSHQVTQMGQEVILRCVPISNHLYFYWYRQILGQKVEFLVSFYNNEISEKSEIFDDQFSVERPDGSNFTLKIRSTKLEDSAMYFCASSAQRDQPQHFGDGTRLSIL.

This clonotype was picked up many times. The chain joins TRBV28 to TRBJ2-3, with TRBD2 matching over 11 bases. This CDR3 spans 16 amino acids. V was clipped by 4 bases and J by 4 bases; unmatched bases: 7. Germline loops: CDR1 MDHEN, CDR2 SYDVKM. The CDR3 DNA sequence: TGTGCCAGCAGTTCCCATAGCGGGGGGGGCGCAGATACGCAGTATTTT. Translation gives CASSSHSGGGADTQYF.

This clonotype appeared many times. CDR3 protein: CASSLLAGNGYTF. DNA for the CDR3: TGTGCCAGCAGTTTATTGGCAGGGAATGGCTACACCTTC. V gene TRBV12-3 or TRBV12-4 combines with J gene TRBJ1-2, with a possible D match to TRBD1 (5 bases). V lost 2 bases, J lost 6 bases, and 10 bases lay in between. There are 13 residues in the CDR3.